This is a list of T cell receptor beta chains from one sample in a study of blood T cell repertoires in COVID-19. Some clones are missing from TCRdb's copy, which holds only in-frame ones; the method was immunoSEQ multiplex PCR. The sample has about 75,000 clones, 79% seen once. The sequencing sample was made of peripheral blood. These receptors were obtained from a woman aged 80 or older with active or convalescent COVID-19. Both conserved end residues are part of each CDR3. Fields, in order: J gene, clone size, V gene, D gene, CDR3 DNA, CDR3 protein. A D gene is named only where the DNA matches it firmly. The size entry is marked missing in some rows and otherwise reads once, few, many or a size class.

j_gene: TRBJ2-7; abundance: NA; v_gene: TRBV28; d_gene: NA; CDR3nt: TGTGCCAGCAGATGGTCCGCGGGGGCCGCCGTGTACGAGCAGTACTTC; CDR3aa: CASRWSAGAAVYEQYF
j_gene: TRBJ2-1; abundance: NA; v_gene: TRBV20-1; d_gene: NA; CDR3nt: TGCAGTGCAGAGGCGGGAAATGAGCAGTTCTTC; CDR3aa: CSAEAGNEQFF
j_gene: TRBJ2-1; abundance: NA; v_gene: TRBV20-1; d_gene: TRBD2; CDR3nt: TGCAGTGCTAGTAGTCAGGGACTAGCTCCAACAAGGTATGAGCAGTTCTTC; CDR3aa: CSASSQGLAPTRYEQFF
j_gene: TRBJ1-4; abundance: NA; v_gene: TRBV29-1; d_gene: NA; CDR3nt: TGCAGCGTACTACAGGCGCCGAATGAAAAACTGTTTTTT; CDR3aa: CSVLQAPNEKLFF
j_gene: TRBJ1-4; abundance: NA; v_gene: TRBV3-1/TRBV3-2; d_gene: NA; CDR3nt: TGTGCCAGCAGCCCCCGGGCCGGGGAGAGGGAAAAACTGTTTTTT; CDR3aa: CASSPRAGEREKLFF
j_gene: TRBJ1-5; abundance: few; v_gene: TRBV18; d_gene: TRBD1; CDR3nt: TGTGCCAGCTCACCCGACAGGGGCAGCAATCAGCCCCAGCATTTT; CDR3aa: CASSPDRGSNQPQHF
j_gene: TRBJ1-1; abundance: NA; v_gene: TRBV12-3/TRBV12-4; d_gene: NA; CDR3nt: TGTGCCAGCAGATATTTCCCCCGAGATGAAGCTTTCTTT; CDR3aa: CASRYFPRDEAFF
j_gene: TRBJ2-3; abundance: NA; v_gene: TRBV19; d_gene: NA; CDR3nt: TGTGCCAGTAGTATAGTTGACCCCGGGGATACGCAGTATTTT; CDR3aa: CASSIVDPGDTQYF
j_gene: TRBJ1-2; abundance: few; v_gene: TRBV6-4; d_gene: TRBD1; CDR3nt: TGTGCCAGCAGTCTTCACGGGACAGATGGCTACACCTTC; CDR3aa: CASSLHGTDGYTF
j_gene: TRBJ1-4; abundance: NA; v_gene: TRBV19; d_gene: NA; CDR3nt: TGTGCCAGTAGAACACAGATAAATGAAAAACTGTTTTTT; CDR3aa: CASRTQINEKLFF
j_gene: TRBJ1-1; abundance: NA; v_gene: TRBV28; d_gene: TRBD1; CDR3nt: TGTGCCAGCAGCCCTCGGGACAGGGGGCCAGCTTTCTTT; CDR3aa: CASSPRDRGPAFF
j_gene: TRBJ2-7; abundance: NA; v_gene: TRBV14; d_gene: TRBD2; CDR3nt: TGTGCCAACGCGGGGACTAGCGGGAGCTCCTACGAGCAGTACTTC; CDR3aa: CANAGTSGSSYEQYF
j_gene: TRBJ1-2; abundance: NA; v_gene: TRBV18; d_gene: NA; CDR3nt: TGTGCCAGCTCACCACCAATCTTCTATGGCTACACCTTC; CDR3aa: CASSPPIFYGYTF
j_gene: TRBJ1-5; abundance: NA; v_gene: TRBV19; d_gene: TRBD1; CDR3nt: TGTGCCAGTGACGGCCCTCGACAGGGGTCCTTGCCCCAGCATTTT; CDR3aa: CASDGPRQGSLPQHF
j_gene: TRBJ1-1; abundance: NA; v_gene: TRBV30; d_gene: TRBD1; CDR3nt: TGTGCCTGGGGACAGGGGGCTGAAGCTTTCTTT; CDR3aa: CAWGQGAEAFF
j_gene: TRBJ2-5; abundance: NA; v_gene: TRBV28; d_gene: TRBD1; CDR3nt: TGTGCCAGCAGGCAAGACAGGGGAGGACAAGAGACCCAGTACTTC; CDR3aa: CASRQDRGGQETQYF
j_gene: TRBJ1-2; abundance: NA; v_gene: TRBV18; d_gene: TRBD1; CDR3nt: TGTGCCAGCTCACCGGACAGGGGTAGGAATTATGGCTACACCTTC; CDR3aa: CASSPDRGRNYGYTF
j_gene: TRBJ2-7; abundance: NA; v_gene: TRBV10-3; d_gene: NA; CDR3nt: TGTGCCATCAGCGATATCACCGGGACAACCTACGAGCAGTACTTC; CDR3aa: CAISDITGTTYEQYF
j_gene: TRBJ2-5; abundance: NA; v_gene: TRBV5-1; d_gene: NA; CDR3nt: TGCGCCAGCAGCTTGGGGGAGGCGGGGGAGACCCAGTACTTC; CDR3aa: CASSLGEAGETQYF
j_gene: TRBJ2-2; abundance: NA; v_gene: TRBV5-4; d_gene: NA; CDR3nt: TGTGCCAGCAGCTTGGGGACTACTAACACCGGGGAGCTGTTTTTT; CDR3aa: CASSLGTTNTGELFF
j_gene: TRBJ1-5; abundance: NA; v_gene: TRBV6-2/TRBV6-3; d_gene: NA; CDR3nt: TGTGCCAGCAGTTACATTGGCAACAATCAGCCCCAGCATTTT; CDR3aa: CASSYIGNNQPQHF
j_gene: TRBJ1-1; abundance: few; v_gene: TRBV18; d_gene: NA; CDR3nt: TGTGCCAGCTCACCACTACGGGGGGAAGCTTTCTTT; CDR3aa: CASSPLRGEAFF
j_gene: TRBJ2-1; abundance: NA; v_gene: TRBV7-6; d_gene: TRBD2; CDR3nt: TGTGCCAGCAGCCAAGTGCTAGCGGGATGGGGCTCCTACAATGAGCAGTTCTTC; CDR3aa: CASSQVLAGWGSYNEQFF
j_gene: TRBJ1-1; abundance: few; v_gene: TRBV6-6; d_gene: NA; CDR3nt: TGTGCCAGCAGTCGACCTAGTGAAGCTTTCTTT; CDR3aa: CASSRPSEAFF
j_gene: TRBJ1-5; abundance: NA; v_gene: TRBV19; d_gene: TRBD1; CDR3nt: TGTGCCAGTAGGGAGCGTCGACAGGGTAGCAATCAGCCCCAGCATTTT; CDR3aa: CASRERRQGSNQPQHF
j_gene: TRBJ1-1; abundance: NA; v_gene: TRBV7-2; d_gene: NA; CDR3nt: TGTGCCAGCAGCCTAGACAGGAACCTCATGAACACTGAAGCTTTCTTT; CDR3aa: CASSLDRNLMNTEAFF
j_gene: TRBJ2-1; abundance: NA; v_gene: TRBV2; d_gene: NA; CDR3nt: TGTGCCAGCAGTGAGAGGTCTGCGGCCTACAATGAGCAGTTCTTC; CDR3aa: CASSERSAAYNEQFF
j_gene: TRBJ2-5; abundance: NA; v_gene: TRBV5-1; d_gene: NA; CDR3nt: TGCGCCAGCAGCGCGGGACTCCAAGAGACCCAGTACTTC; CDR3aa: CASSAGLQETQYF
j_gene: TRBJ2-1; abundance: NA; v_gene: TRBV19; d_gene: TRBD2; CDR3nt: TGTGCCAGTAGTATTTTAACTAGCGGCTACAATGAGCAGTTCTTC; CDR3aa: CASSILTSGYNEQFF
j_gene: TRBJ2-7; abundance: NA; v_gene: TRBV20-1; d_gene: NA; CDR3nt: TGCAGTGCTTCCAGCTCCTACGAGCAGTACTTC; CDR3aa: CSASSSYEQYF
j_gene: TRBJ2-7; abundance: few; v_gene: TRBV27; d_gene: TRBD1; CDR3nt: TGTGCCAGCAGCCCCCTAGGGACAGGGAAGTACGAGCAGTACTTC; CDR3aa: CASSPLGTGKYEQYF
j_gene: TRBJ1-5; abundance: few; v_gene: TRBV3-1/TRBV3-2; d_gene: NA; CDR3nt: TGTGCCAGCAGCCAAGATCTTGGCAATCAGCCCCAGCATTTT; CDR3aa: CASSQDLGNQPQHF
j_gene: TRBJ2-7; abundance: few; v_gene: TRBV19; d_gene: TRBD1; CDR3nt: TGTGCCAGTAGTCTACAGGGGTGGAACGAGCAGTACTTC; CDR3aa: CASSLQGWNEQYF
j_gene: TRBJ2-1; abundance: NA; v_gene: TRBV10-3; d_gene: TRBD1; CDR3nt: TGTGCCATCAGTTCAGACAGGGGACATGAGCAGTTCTTC; CDR3aa: CAISSDRGHEQFF
j_gene: TRBJ2-1; abundance: NA; v_gene: TRBV19; d_gene: TRBD2; CDR3nt: TGTGCCAGTAGCGCCCTAGCGGGAGGGCCTAACGAGCAGTTCTTC; CDR3aa: CASSALAGGPNEQFF
j_gene: TRBJ1-6; abundance: NA; v_gene: TRBV19; d_gene: TRBD1; CDR3nt: TGTGCCACGAGGGGGACAGCAGCTGCCCCTAATTCACCCCTCCACTTT; CDR3aa: CATRGTAAAPNSPLHF
j_gene: TRBJ2-1; abundance: NA; v_gene: TRBV19; d_gene: TRBD2; CDR3nt: TGTGCCAGTAGTATCGCGGGAGGGCCGTACAATGAGCAGTTCTTC; CDR3aa: CASSIAGGPYNEQFF